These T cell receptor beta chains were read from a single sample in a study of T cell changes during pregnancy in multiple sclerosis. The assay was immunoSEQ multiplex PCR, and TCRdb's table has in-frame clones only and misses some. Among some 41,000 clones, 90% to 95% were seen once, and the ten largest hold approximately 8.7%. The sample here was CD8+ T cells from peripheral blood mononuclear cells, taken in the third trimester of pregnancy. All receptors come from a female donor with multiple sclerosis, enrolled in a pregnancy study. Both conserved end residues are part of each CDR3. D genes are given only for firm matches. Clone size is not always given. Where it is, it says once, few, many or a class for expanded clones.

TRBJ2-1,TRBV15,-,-,TGTGCCACCAGCAGAACCGGGACAAGGCCATACAATGAGCAGTTCTTC,CATSRTGTRPYNEQFF
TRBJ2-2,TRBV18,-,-,TGTGCCAGCTCCTCGACAGAACAAGCCGGGGAGCTGTTTTTT,CASSSTEQAGELFF
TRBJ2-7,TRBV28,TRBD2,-,TGTGCCAGCAGTGATATAGCGGGAGGCCAATACGAGCAGTACTTC,CASSDIAGGQYEQYF
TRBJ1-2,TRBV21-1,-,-,TGTGCCAGCAGCGCGCACGACAGGGGGCATGGCTACACCTTC,CASSAHDRGHGYTF
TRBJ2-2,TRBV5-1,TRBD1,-,TGCGCCAGCAGCTTAAGACAGGGTGCCGTCGGGGAGCTGTTTTTT,CASSLRQGAVGELFF
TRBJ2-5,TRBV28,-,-,TGTGCCAGCAGTTCCGGGGATGGGATGTACCAAGAGACCCAGTACTTC,CASSSGDGMYQETQYF
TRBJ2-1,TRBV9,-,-,TGTGCCAGCAGCGTTTCAGGGACCTACAATGAGCAGTTCTTC,CASSVSGTYNEQFF
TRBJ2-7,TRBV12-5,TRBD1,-,TGTGCTAGTGGTTTGGTACAGGGGCCTGTTGTCTCCTACGAGCAGTACTTC,CASGLVQGPVVSYEQYF
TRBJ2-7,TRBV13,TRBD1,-,TGTGCCAGCAGTCCAGGACAGGGGGCATACGAGCAGTACTTC,CASSPGQGAYEQYF
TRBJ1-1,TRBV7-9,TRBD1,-,TGTGCCAGCAGCTTGCCCGACAGGGCTGAAGCTTTCTTT,CASSLPDRAEAFF
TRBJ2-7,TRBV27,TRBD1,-,TGTGCCAGCAGCCTTGGGACAGGGCCTAACGAGCAGTACTTC,CASSLGTGPNEQYF
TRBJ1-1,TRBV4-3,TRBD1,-,TGCGCCAGCAGCCAAGAAGGGACAGGAGGGTACACTGAAGCTTTCTTT,CASSQEGTGGYTEAFF
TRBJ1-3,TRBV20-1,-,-,TGCAGAGGGCAGGGTCTTAACACCATATATTTT,CRGQGLNTIYF
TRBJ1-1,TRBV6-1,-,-,TGTGCCAGCATGCCCGGGGGGAGAGCTTTCTTT,CASMPGGRAFF
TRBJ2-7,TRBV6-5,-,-,TGTGCCAGCAGTTACGGTCTAGGAAGCGAGCAGTACTTC,CASSYGLGSEQYF
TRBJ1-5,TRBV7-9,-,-,TGTGCCAGCATCCAGTTGTGGGGGGACCTGCAGCCCCAGCATTTT,CASIQLWGDLQPQHF
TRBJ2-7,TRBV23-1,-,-,TGCGCCAGCAGTCAATCGTATAGAAACCACTACGAGCAGTACTTC,CASSQSYRNHYEQYF
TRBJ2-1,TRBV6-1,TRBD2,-,TGTGCCAGCAGTGGATGGACTAGCGGGAGTGTCGATGAGCAGTTCTTC,CASSGWTSGSVDEQFF
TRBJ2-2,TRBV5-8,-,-,TGTGCCAGCAGCTTGGTCGCGGCATATTCGAACACCGGGGAGCTGTTTTTT,CASSLVAAYSNTGELFF
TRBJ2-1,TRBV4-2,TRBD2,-,TGTGCCAGCAGCCAAGTTGGCGGGAGGAATGAGCAGTTCTTC,CASSQVGGRNEQFF
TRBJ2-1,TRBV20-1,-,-,TGCAGTGCTAGCGGGGAGAATGAGCAGTTCTTC,CSASGENEQFF
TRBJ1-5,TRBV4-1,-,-,TGCGCCAGCAGCCAAGAAGGCCAGGGGTTGCCCCAGCATTTT,CASSQEGQGLPQHF
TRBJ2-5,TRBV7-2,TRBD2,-,TGTGCCAGCAGCTTAGAGGTGGCGGGGGGACAAGAGACCCAGTACTTC,CASSLEVAGGQETQYF
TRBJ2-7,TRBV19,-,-,TGTGCCAGTAGTATAGTAAAAGGGGTGGCCAACGAGCAGTACTTC,CASSIVKGVANEQYF
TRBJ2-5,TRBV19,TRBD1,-,TGTGCCAGTAGTATCCGGGACAGGGGTCAAGAGACCCAGTACTTC,CASSIRDRGQETQYF
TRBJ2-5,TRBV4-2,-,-,TGTGCCAGCAGCCCACGCAGGGGAGAGACCCAGTACTTC,CASSPRRGETQYF
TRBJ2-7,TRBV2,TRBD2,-,TGTGCCAGCATCGGTAGCGGGTTAGAACTAGCGGACGAGCAGTACTTC,CASIGSGLELADEQYF
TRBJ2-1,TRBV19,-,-,TGTGCCAGTAGTGAGGGAAGTGAGCAGTTCTTC,CASSEGSEQFF
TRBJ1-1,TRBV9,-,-,TGTGCCAGCAGCGCATCCAAACGGGGGAACACTGAAGCTTTCTTT,CASSASKRGNTEAFF
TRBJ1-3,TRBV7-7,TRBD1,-,TGTGCTAGCAGCGAGACAGGGGTCGGAAACACCATATATTTT,CASSETGVGNTIYF
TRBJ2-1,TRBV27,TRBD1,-,TGTGCCAGCAGCCACAGGGGGGTCTACAATGAGCAGTTCTTC,CASSHRGVYNEQFF
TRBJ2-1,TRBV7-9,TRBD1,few,TGTGCCAGCAGCGGCTACAGGGGCAGCTCCTACAATGAGCAGTTCTTC,CASSGYRGSSYNEQFF
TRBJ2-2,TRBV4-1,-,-,TGCGCCAGCAGCCCCGGGGATGGCCCCGGGGAGCTGTTTTTT,CASSPGDGPGELFF
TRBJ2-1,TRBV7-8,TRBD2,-,TGTGCCAGCAGCTTTCTTCTCGGACTAGCATTTGCTAGGGATGAGCAGTTCTTC,CASSFLLGLAFARDEQFF
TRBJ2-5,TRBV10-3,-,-,TGTGCCATCAGTGAGTCATCCAGCGGGACATACCAAGAGACCCAGTACTTC,CAISESSSGTYQETQYF
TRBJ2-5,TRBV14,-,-,TGTGCCAGCAGCCACGCAGGGGTAGGAGAGACCCAGTACTTC,CASSHAGVGETQYF
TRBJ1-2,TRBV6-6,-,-,TGTGCCAGTTACCCAGGTGACTATGGCTACACCTTC,CASYPGDYGYTF
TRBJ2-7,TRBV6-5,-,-,TGTGCCAGCAGTATGACAGGATACTCCTACGAGCAGTACTTC,CASSMTGYSYEQYF
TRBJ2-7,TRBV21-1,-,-,TGTGCCAGCAGCAAAACGCGAGTTTCCTACGAGCAGTACTTC,CASSKTRVSYEQYF
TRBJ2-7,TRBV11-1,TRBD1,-,TGTGCCAGCAGCTTCGAGACAGGGGCCTACGAGCAGTACTTC,CASSFETGAYEQYF
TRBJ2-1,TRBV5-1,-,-,TGCGCCAGCAGCGACCGGGGAAACTCCTACAATGAGCAGTTCTTC,CASSDRGNSYNEQFF
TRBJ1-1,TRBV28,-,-,TGTGCCAGCAGTCTGCCCACCGGGACAACAAGGGCTTTCTTT,CASSLPTGTTRAFF
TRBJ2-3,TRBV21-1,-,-,TGTGCCAGCAGCAAGGACAACACAGATACGCAGTATTTT,CASSKDNTDTQYF
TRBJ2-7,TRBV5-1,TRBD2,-,TGCGCCAGCAGCTTCTCGGCTAGCGGGGGGCAGCAGTACTTC,CASSFSASGGQQYF
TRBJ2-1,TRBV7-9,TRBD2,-,TGTGCCAGCAGCCATACGGACAGCGGGAGCCCCTTCAATGAGCAGTTCTTC,CASSHTDSGSPFNEQFF
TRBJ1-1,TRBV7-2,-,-,TGTGCCAGCAGCTTAGGTGGCGGGGGAAACACTGAAGCTTTCTTT,CASSLGGGGNTEAFF
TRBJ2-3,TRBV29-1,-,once,-,CSVDFAGGAYF
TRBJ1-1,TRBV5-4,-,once,TGTGCCAGCAGGCCGCAACAGAGCACTGAAGCTTTCTTT,CASRPQQSTEAFF
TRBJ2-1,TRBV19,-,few,TGTGCCAGTATTAGTCCAGGGGACAATGAGCAGTTCTTC,CASISPGDNEQFF
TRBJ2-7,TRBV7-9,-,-,TGTGCCAGCAGCTTAGTTAGCGCGCCCTACGAGCAGTACTTC,CASSLVSAPYEQYF
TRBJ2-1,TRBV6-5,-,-,TGTGCCAGCAGTTTTAGCTCCTACAATGAGCAGTTCTTC,CASSFSSYNEQFF
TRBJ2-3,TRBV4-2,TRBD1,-,TGTGCCAGCAGCCAAGAGGGACAGAGCACAGATACGCAGTATTTT,CASSQEGQSTDTQYF
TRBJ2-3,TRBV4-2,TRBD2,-,TGTGCCAGCAGCCAAGAAACTAGCGGGAGGGACGCGGATACGCAGTATTTT,CASSQETSGRDADTQYF
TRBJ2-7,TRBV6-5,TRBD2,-,TGTGCCAGCAGTTACGGATCTGGGACTAGATCCGAGCAGTACTTC,CASSYGSGTRSEQYF
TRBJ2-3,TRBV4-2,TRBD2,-,TGTGCCAGCAGCCAACTCAAGCGGGGAGGGGATACGCAGTATTTT,CASSQLKRGGDTQYF
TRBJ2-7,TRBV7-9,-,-,TGTGCCAGCAGCCCTTTGCCAGGGGAGGGCTACGAGCAGTACTTC,CASSPLPGEGYEQYF
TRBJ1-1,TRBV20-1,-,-,TGCAGTGCCAAAGTCGGGATGTATGCTTTCTTT,CSAKVGMYAFF
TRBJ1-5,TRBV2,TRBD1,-,TGTGCCAGCGAGGGGGGGACAGGGGGCTTCAATCAGCCCCAGCATTTT,CASEGGTGGFNQPQHF
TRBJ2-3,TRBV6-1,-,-,TGTGCCAGCAGTTATCGCGGGGTCACAGATACGCAGTATTTT,CASSYRGVTDTQYF
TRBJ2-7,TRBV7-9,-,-,TGTGCCAGCCGAGGGGGATACTCCTACGAGCAGTACTTC,CASRGGYSYEQYF